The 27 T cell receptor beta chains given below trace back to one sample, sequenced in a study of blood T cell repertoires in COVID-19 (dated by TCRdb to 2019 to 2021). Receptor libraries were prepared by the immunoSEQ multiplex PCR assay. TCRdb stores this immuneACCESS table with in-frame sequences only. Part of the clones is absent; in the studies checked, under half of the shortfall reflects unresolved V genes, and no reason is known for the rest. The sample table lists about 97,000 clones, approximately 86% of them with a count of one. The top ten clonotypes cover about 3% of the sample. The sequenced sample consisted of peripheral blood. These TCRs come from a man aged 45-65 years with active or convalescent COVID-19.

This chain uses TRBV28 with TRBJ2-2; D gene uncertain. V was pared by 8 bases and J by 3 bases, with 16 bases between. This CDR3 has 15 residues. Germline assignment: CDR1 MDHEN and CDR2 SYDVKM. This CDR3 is CASGPPSSYTGELFF. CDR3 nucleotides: TGTGCCAGCGGGCCGCCGAGCAGCTACACCGGGGAGCTGTTTTTT. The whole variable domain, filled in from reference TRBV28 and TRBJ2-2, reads DVKVTQSSRYLVKRTGEKVFLECVQDMDHENMFWYRQDPGLGLRLIYFSYDVKMKEKGDIPEGYSVSREKKERFSLILESASTNQTSMYLCASGPPSSYTGELFFGEGSRLTVL.

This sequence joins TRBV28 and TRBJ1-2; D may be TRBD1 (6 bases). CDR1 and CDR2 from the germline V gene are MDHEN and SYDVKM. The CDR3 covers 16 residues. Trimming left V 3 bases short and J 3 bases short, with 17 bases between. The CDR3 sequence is CASSLAGAIGDYGYTF. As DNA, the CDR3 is TGTGCCAGCAGTTTGGCAGGGGCCATCGGTGACTATGGCTACACCTTC.

CDR3 DNA: TGTGCCTCAGCTCCAGGGAACACTGAAGCTTTCTTT. As protein: CASAPGNTEAFF. J is TRBJ1-1 and V is TRBV10-3; D call uncertain. This CDR3 contains 12 residues. Germline CDR1 reads ENHRY; CDR2 reads SYGVKD. Trimming cost V 11 bases and J 1 base, with 11 bases left between them.

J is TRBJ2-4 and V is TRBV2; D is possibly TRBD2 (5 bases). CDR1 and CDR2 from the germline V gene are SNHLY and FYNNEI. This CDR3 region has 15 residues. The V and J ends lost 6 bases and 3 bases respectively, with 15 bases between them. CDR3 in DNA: TGTGCCAGCAGGAGGGTGGAGGCGGACAAAAACATTCAGTACTTC. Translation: CASRRVEADKNIQYF.

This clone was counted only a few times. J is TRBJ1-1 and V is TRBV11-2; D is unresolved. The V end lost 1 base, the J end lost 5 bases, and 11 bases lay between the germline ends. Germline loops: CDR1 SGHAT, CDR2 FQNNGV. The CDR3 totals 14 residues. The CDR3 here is CASSLGSSRTEAFF. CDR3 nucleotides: TGTGCCAGCAGCTTAGGCAGCTCCAGGACTGAAGCTTTCTTT.

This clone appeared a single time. CDR3 bases: TGTGCCAGCAGGTCGGACAGGGAGGAGACCCAGTACTTC. This gives the protein CASRSDREETQYF. V and J are TRBV6-5 and TRBJ2-5, with 8 bases matching TRBD1. The CDR3 totals 13 residues. Losses at the gene ends were 6 bases for V and 5 bases for J; bases not matched to a gene: 5. Per germline, CDR1 MNHEY and CDR2 SVGAGI.

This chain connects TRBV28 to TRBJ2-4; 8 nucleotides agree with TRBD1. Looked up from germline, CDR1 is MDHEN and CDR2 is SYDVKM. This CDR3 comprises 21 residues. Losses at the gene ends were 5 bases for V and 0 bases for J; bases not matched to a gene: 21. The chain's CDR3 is CASSPSTGELKKLLAKNIQYF. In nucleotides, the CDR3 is TGTGCCAGCAGTCCTTCGACAGGGGAGTTAAAGAAACTACTAGCCAAAAACATTCAGTACTTC. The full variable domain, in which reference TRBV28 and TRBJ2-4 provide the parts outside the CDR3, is DVKVTQSSRYLVKRTGEKVFLECVQDMDHENMFWYRQDPGLGLRLIYFSYDVKMKEKGDIPEGYSVSREKKERFSLILESASTNQTSMYLCASSPSTGELKKLLAKNIQYFGAGTRLSVL.

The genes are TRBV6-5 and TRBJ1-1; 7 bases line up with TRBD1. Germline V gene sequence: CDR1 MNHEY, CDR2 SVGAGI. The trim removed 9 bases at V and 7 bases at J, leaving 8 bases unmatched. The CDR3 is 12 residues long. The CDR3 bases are TGTGCCAGTAGACAGGGCTGGGGTGAAGCTTTCTTT. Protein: CASRQGWGEAFF.

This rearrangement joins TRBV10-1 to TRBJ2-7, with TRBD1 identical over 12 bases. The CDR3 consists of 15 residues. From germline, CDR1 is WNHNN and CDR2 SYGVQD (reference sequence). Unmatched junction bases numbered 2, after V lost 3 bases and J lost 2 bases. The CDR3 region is CASSDGTGGTYEQYF. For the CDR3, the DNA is TGCGCCAGCAGTGACGGGACAGGGGGCACCTACGAGCAGTACTTC.

CDR3 loop: CASSVSGIHEQYV. CDR3 DNA: TGTGCCAGCAGTGTTTCAGGGATTCACGAGCAGTACGTC. The genes are TRBV25-1 and TRBJ2-7, with TRBD1 as a possible D gene (5 bases). The CDR3 covers 13 residues. The V end was cut by 4 bases, the J end by 5 bases, with 12 bases between. From germline, CDR1 is MGHDK and CDR2 SYGVNS.

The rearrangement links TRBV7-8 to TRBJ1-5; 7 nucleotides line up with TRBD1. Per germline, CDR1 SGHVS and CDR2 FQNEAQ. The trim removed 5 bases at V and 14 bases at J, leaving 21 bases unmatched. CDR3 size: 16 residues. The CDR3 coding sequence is TGTGCCAGCAGCCCGGGACAGTCGATTGCAAAAAGCCCCGAGCATTTT. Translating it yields CASSPGQSIAKSPEHF. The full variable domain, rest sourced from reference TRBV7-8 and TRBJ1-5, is GAGVSQSPRYKVAKRGQDVALRCDPISGHVSLFWYQQALGQGPEFLTYFQNEAQLDKSGLPSDRFFAERPEGSVSTLKIQRTQQEDSAVYLCASSPGQSIAKSPEHFGDGTRLSIL.

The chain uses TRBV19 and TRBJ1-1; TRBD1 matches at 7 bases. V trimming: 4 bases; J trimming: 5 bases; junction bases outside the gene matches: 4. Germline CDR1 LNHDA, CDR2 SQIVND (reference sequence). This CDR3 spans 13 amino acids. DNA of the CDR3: TGTGCCAGTAGTAGACAGGGAAATACTGAAGCTTTCTTT. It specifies CASSRQGNTEAFF.

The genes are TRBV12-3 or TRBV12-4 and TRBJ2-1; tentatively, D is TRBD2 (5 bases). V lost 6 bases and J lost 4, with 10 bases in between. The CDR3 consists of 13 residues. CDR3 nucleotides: TGTGCCAGCAGCCGAGGGTCTTACAATGAGCAGTTCTTC. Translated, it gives CASSRGSYNEQFF.

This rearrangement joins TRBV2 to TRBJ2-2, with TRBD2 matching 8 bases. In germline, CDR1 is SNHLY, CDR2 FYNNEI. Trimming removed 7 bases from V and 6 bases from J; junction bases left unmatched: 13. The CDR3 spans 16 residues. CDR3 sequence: CASTRNSGGRAGELFF. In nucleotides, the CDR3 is TGTGCCAGCACCAGAAACAGCGGGGGAAGGGCCGGGGAGCTGTTTTTT.

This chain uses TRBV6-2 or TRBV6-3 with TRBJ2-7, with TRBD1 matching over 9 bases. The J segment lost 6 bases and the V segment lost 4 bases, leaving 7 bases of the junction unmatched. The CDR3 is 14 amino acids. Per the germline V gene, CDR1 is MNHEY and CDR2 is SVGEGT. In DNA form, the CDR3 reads TGTGCCAGCAGTTTCACCGGGACAGGGAGCGAGCAGTACTTC. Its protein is CASSFTGTGSEQYF.

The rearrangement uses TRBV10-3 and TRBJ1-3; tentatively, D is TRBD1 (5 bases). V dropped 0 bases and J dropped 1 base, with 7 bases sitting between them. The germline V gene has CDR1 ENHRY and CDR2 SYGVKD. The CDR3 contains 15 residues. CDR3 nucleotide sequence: TGTGCCATCAGTGAGTCGGGGGGATCTGGAAACACCATATATTTT. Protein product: CAISESGGSGNTIYF.

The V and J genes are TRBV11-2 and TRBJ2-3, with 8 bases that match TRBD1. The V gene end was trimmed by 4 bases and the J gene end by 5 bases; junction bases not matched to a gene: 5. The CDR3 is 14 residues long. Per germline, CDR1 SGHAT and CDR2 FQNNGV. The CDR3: CASSSYGQGDTQYF. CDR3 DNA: TGTGCCAGCAGCTCGTACGGACAGGGAGATACGCAGTATTTT.

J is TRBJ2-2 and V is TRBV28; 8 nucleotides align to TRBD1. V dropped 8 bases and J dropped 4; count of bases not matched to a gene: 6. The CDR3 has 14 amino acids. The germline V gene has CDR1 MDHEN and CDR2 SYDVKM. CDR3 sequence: CASGRGPGTGELFF. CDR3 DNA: TGTGCCAGCGGCAGGGGGCCTGGCACCGGGGAGCTGTTTTTT.

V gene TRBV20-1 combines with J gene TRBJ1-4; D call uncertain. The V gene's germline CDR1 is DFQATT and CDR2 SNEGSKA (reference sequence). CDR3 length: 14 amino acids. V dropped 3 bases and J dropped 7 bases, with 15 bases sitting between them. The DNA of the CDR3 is TGCAGTGCTAGTCGAGATTACCCGGGTGAAAAACTGTTTTTT. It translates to CSASRDYPGEKLFF.

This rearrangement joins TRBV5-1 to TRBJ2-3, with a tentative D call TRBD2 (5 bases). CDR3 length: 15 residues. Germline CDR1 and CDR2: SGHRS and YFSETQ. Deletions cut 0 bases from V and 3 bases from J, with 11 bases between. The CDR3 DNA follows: TGCGCCAGCAGCTTGGTTAGCCTAGCAACAGATACGCAGTATTTT. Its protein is CASSLVSLATDTQYF.

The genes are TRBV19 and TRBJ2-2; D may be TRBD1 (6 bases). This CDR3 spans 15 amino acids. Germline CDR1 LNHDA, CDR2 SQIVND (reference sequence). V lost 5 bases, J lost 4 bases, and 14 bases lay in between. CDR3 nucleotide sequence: TGTGCCAGTAGTCTCAGGGGCGTTGGCACCGGGGAGCTGTTTTTT. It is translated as CASSLRGVGTGELFF.

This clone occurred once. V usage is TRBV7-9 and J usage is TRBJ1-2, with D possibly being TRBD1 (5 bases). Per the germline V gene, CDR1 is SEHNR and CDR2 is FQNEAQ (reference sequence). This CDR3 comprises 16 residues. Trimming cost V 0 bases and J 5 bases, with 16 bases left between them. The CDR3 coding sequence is TGTGCCAGCAGCTTAGCAGGTGTAGGCGGGGGTTATGGCTACACCTTC. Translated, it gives CASSLAGVGGGYGYTF.

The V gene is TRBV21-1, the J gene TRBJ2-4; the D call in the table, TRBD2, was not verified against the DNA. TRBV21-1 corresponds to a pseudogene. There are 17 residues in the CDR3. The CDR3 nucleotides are TGTGCCAGCAGCATCGGACTAGCTGACCTAGCCAAAAACATTCAGTACTTC. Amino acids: CASSIGLADLAKNIQYF.

CDR3 sequence: CATSVLDRDQETQYF. The DNA of the CDR3 is TGTGCCACCAGTGTCCTTGACAGGGACCAAGAGACCCAGTACTTC. The rearrangement uses TRBV24-1 and TRBJ2-5; 7 positions match TRBD1. V gave up 5 bases and J gave up 0 bases; unmatched junction bases: 5. This CDR3 has 15 residues. Germline V gives CDR1 KGHDR, CDR2 SFDVKD.

CDR3 coding DNA: TGTGCCAGCAGTTTCGGCGGAGATGAAAAACTGTTTTTT. Its protein is CASSFGGDEKLFF. The chain uses TRBV12-3 or TRBV12-4 and TRBJ1-4; D remains unclear. V was clipped by 3 bases and J by 6 bases, with 8 bases between them. CDR3 length equals 13 residues.

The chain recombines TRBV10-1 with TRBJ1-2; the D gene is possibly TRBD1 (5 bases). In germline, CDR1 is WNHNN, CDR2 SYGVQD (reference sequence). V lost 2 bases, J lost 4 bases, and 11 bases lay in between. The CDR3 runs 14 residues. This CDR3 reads CASSENTGGYGYTF. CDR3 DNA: TGCGCCAGCAGTGAGAACACCGGGGGCTATGGCTACACCTTC.

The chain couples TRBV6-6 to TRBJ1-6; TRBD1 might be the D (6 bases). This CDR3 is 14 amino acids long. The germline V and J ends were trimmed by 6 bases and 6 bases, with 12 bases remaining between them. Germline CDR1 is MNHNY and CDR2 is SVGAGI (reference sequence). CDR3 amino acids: CASRAGAGNSPLHF. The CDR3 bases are TGTGCCAGCAGGGCAGGGGCCGGTAATTCACCCCTCCACTTT.